This is a list of T cell receptor beta chains from one sample in a study of blood T cell repertoires in COVID-19. Using immunoSEQ multiplex PCR, the repertoire was profiled, and TCRdb retains in-frame clones only, with some absent. The sample has approximately 90,000 clones; approximately 88% are singletons. Material for sequencing was peripheral blood. Receptors originate from a woman between 70 and 85 years old with acute or convalescent COVID-19. The CDR3 runs from the conserved cysteine through the conserved F or W.

j_call,v_call,cdr3_aa
TRBJ1-1,TRBV5-1,CASSLAGENTEAFF
TRBJ2-2,TRBV3-1/TRBV3-2,CASRFRTGGHTGELFF
TRBJ1-2,TRBV28,CASSEGQGNYGYTF
TRBJ1-1,TRBV19,CASSIWGQGSPEAFF
TRBJ2-6,TRBV11-2,CASSLGPQGAGANVLTF
TRBJ2-7,TRBV12-3/TRBV12-4,CASSSDYTYEQYF
TRBJ2-3,TRBV7-8,CASSLARTDTQYF
TRBJ2-7,TRBV15,CATSRATGTPVSYEQYF
TRBJ1-1,TRBV28,CASRVGPQGTAEAFF
TRBJ2-5,TRBV19,CASSIISGPWETQYF
TRBJ2-2,TRBV5-5,CASRRDSANTGELFF
TRBJ2-1,TRBV18,CASSLKQGAYNEQFF
TRBJ2-7,TRBV2,CASAHPAGTVLSYEQYF
TRBJ2-7,TRBV9,CASSIRGGSTDEQYF